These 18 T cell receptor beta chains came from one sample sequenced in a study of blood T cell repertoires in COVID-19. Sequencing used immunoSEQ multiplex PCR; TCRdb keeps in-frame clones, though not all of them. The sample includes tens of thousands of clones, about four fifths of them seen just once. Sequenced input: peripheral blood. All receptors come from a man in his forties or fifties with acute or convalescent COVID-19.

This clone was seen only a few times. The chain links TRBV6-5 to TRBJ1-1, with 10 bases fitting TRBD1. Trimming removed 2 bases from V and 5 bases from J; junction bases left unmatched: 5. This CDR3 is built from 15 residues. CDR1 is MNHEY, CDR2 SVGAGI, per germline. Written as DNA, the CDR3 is TGTGCCAGCAGTTACGGGGGACAGGGGTTAACTGAAGCTTTCTTT. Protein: CASSYGGQGLTEAFF.

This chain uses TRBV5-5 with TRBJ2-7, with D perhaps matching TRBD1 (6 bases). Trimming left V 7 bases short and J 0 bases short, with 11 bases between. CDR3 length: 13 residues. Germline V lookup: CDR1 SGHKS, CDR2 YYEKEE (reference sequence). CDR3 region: CASQGPYSYEQYF. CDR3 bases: TGTGCCAGCCAGGGGCCTTACTCCTACGAGCAGTACTTC. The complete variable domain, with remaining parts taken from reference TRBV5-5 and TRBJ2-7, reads DAGVTQSPTHLIKTRGQQVTLRCSPISGHKSVSWYQQVLGQGPQFIFQYYEKEERGRGNFPDRFSARQFPNYSSELNVNALLLGDSALYLCASQGPYSYEQYFGPGTRLTVT.

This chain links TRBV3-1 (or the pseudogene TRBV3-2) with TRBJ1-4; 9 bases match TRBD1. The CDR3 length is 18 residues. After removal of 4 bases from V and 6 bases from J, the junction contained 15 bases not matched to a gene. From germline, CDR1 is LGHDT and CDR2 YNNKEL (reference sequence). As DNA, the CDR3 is TGTGCCAGCAGCCCAGGACAGGGGACTTTTCATGGCGATGAAAAACTGTTTTTT. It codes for CASSPGQGTFHGDEKLFF.

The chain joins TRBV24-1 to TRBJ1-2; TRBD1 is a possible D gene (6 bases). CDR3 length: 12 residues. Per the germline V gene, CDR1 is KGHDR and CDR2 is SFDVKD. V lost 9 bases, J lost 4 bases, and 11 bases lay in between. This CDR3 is CATSQGSYGYTF. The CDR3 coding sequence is TGTGCCACCTCCCAGGGGAGCTATGGCTACACCTTC.

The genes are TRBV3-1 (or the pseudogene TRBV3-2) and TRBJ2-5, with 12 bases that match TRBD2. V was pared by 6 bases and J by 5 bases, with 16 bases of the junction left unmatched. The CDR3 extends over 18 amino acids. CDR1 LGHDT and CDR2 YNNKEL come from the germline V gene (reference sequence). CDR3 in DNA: TGTGCCAGCAGTCATGCCATCCGGCGACTAGCGGGAGATGAGACCCAGTACTTC. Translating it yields CASSHAIRRLAGDETQYF.

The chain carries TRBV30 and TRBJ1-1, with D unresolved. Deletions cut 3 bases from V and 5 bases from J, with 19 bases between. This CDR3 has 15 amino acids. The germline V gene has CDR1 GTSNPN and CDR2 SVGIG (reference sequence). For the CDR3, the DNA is TGTGCCTGGAGAGAATCGAAGACGGGTTGGACTGAAGCTTTCTTT. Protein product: CAWRESKTGWTEAFF.

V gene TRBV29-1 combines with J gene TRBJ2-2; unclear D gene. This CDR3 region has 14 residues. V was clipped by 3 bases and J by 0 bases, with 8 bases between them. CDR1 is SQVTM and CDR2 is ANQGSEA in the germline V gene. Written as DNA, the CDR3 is TGCAGCGTTGAGGAGAGCACGAACACCGGGGAGCTGTTTTTT. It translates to CSVEESTNTGELFF.

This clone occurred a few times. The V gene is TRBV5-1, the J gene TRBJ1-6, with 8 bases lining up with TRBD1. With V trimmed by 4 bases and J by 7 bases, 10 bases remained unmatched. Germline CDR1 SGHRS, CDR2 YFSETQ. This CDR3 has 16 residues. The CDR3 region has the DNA TGCGCCAGCAGCCACGAGGGACAGGCGGACAATTCACCCCTCCACTTT. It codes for CASSHEGQADNSPLHF.

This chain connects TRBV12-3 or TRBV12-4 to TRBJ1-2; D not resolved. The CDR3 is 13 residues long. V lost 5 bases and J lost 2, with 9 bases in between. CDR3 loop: CASSLHENYGYTF. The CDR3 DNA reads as TGTGCCAGCAGTCTTCATGAGAACTATGGCTACACCTTC.

The CDR3 loop is CASSSEDRYRNQPQHF. The CDR3 bases are TGTGCCAGCAGCTCAGAGGACAGGTATCGCAATCAGCCCCAGCATTTT. The chain is built from TRBV12-1 and TRBJ1-5; the table's D call, TRBD1, was not checked against the DNA. TRBV12-1 is a recognized pseudogene. The CDR3 spans 16 residues.

The CDR3 nucleotides are TGTGCCAGCAGTGAGACAGGTTTGAACACTGAAGCTTTCTTT. Translated: CASSETGLNTEAFF. This rearrangement joins TRBV6-1 to TRBJ1-1, with D perhaps TRBD1 (6 bases). The CDR3 covers 14 residues. The germline gives CDR1 MNHNS, CDR2 SASEGT. V was trimmed by 3 bases and J by 0 bases, leaving 8 bases between them.

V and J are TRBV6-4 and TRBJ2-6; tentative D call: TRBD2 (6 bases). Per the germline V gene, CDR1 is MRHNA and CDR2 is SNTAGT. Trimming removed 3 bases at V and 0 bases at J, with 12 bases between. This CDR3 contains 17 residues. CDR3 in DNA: TGTGCCAGCAGTGAGGAGGGTCCCGACTCTGGGGCCAACGTCCTGACTTTC. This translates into CASSEEGPDSGANVLTF.

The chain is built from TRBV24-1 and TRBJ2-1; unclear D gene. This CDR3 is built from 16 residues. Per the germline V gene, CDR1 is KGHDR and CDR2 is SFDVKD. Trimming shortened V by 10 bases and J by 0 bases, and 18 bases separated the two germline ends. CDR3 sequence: CATSPKTWSSYNEQFF. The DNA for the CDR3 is TGTGCCACTTCCCCTAAAACGTGGAGCTCCTACAATGAGCAGTTCTTC.

CDR3 coding DNA: TGTGCCAGCGGTCTCTACTACGAGCAGTACTTC. It yields the protein CASGLYYEQYF. The V and J genes are TRBV6-5 and TRBJ2-7, with D uncertain. The ends were cut back, 8 bases at V and 3 bases at J, with 8 bases in the middle. The CDR3 has 11 amino acids. Per the germline V gene, CDR1 is MNHEY and CDR2 is SVGAGI.

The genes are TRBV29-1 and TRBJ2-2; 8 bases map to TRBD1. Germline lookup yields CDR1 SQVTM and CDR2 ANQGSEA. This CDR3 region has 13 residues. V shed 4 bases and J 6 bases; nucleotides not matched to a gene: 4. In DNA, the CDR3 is TGCAGCGTTGTGGGACAGGCGGCCGGGGAGCTGTTTTTT. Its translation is CSVVGQAAGELFF.

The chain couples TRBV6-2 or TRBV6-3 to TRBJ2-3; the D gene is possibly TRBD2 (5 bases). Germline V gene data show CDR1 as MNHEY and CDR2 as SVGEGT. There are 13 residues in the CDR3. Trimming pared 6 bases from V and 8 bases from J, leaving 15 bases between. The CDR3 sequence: CASSRGLEGTQYF. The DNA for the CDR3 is TGTGCCAGCAGCCGCGGACTCGAAGGTACGCAGTATTTT.

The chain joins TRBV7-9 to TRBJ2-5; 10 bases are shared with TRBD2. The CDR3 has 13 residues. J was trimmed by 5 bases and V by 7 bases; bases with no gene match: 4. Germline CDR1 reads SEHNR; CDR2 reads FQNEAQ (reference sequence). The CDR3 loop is CASTISGRETQYF. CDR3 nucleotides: TGTGCCAGCACCATTAGCGGGAGGGAGACCCAGTACTTC.

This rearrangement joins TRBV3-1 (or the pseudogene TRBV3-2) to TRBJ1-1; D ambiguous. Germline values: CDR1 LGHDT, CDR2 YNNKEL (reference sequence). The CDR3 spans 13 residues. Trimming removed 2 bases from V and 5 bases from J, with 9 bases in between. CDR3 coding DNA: TGTGCCAGCAGCCAAACCCCACAGACTGAAGCTTTCTTT. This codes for CASSQTPQTEAFF.